This TCR beta chain was captured in a study of shared clonotypes between healthy human individuals. TCRdb's copy holds only in-frame clones and misses some; the assay was immunoSEQ multiplex PCR. Of about 600,000 clones in the sample, almost 97% were seen once. Germline loops: CDR1 MGHRA, CDR2 YSYEKL. The V gene end was trimmed by 6 bases and the J gene end by 6 bases; junction bases not matched to a gene: 8. The CDR3 contains 14 residues. The V and J genes are TRBV4-1 and TRBJ2-7; 10 positions match TRBD2. The TCR sequence derives from a woman aged 25 to 39 in good health. The sample comprised naive CD4+ T cells sorted from blood. Subset of the sample: CD45RA+ positively selected. CDR3 amino acids: CASRSIAGGGEQYF. Written as DNA, the CDR3 is TGCGCCAGCAGGTCTATAGCGGGAGGAGGCGAGCAGTACTTC.